This is a list of T cell receptor beta chains from one sample in a study of cytomegalovirus exposure and HLA in healthy donors. Profiled with immunoSEQ multiplex PCR; TCRdb holds only in-frame clones, not every one. This sample's table has some 130,000 clones. Material for sequencing was PBMCs. Receptors were obtained from a woman aged 55-69 years in good health and CMV-seronegative. The CDR3 runs from the conserved cysteine through the conserved F or W. Fields, in order: D gene, CDR3 length, J gene, V gene, CDR3 DNA, CDR3 protein. A D gene is named only where the DNA matches it firmly.

D: TRBD1
length: 16
J: TRBJ1-4
V: TRBV19
DNA: TGTGCCAGCTCCCACGGGACAGGGGCAACTAATGAAAAACTGTTTTTT
CDR3: CASSHGTGATNEKLFF

D: TRBD1
length: 16
J: TRBJ2-2
V: TRBV6-1
DNA: TGTGCCAGCAGTGAAACGGGGAGACAGGGTATCGGGGAGCTGTTTTTT
CDR3: CASSETGRQGIGELFF

D: NA
length: 14
J: TRBJ2-5
V: TRBV4-1
DNA: TGCGCCAGCAGCCAAGATCGTAGCGTGGGGACCCAGTACTTC
CDR3: CASSQDRSVGTQYF

D: NA
length: 15
J: TRBJ1-2
V: TRBV28
DNA: TGTGCCAGCAGTTTAGTGACAGGAGACGGCTATGGCTACACCTTC
CDR3: CASSLVTGDGYGYTF

D: NA
length: 14
J: TRBJ2-1
V: TRBV6-1
DNA: TGTGCCAGCAGTGATATGAGGGACTACAATGAGCAGTTCTTC
CDR3: CASSDMRDYNEQFF

D: NA
length: 13
J: TRBJ2-1
V: TRBV29-1
DNA: TGCAGCGTTCGGGGTCGACGGGGCAATGAGCAGTTCTTC
CDR3: CSVRGRRGNEQFF

D: NA
length: 15
J: TRBJ2-3
V: TRBV6-5
DNA: TGTGCCAGCAAAGACAGTCCCGTACACACAGATACGCAGTATTTT
CDR3: CASKDSPVHTDTQYF

D: NA
length: 16
J: TRBJ1-5
V: TRBV27
DNA: TGTGCCAGCAGTTTTCTAGGGGGAGGGATAAATCAGCCCCAGCATTTT
CDR3: CASSFLGGGINQPQHF

D: TRBD2
length: 17
J: TRBJ2-3
V: TRBV7-6
DNA: TGTGCCAGCAGCTTAGGCCGGCTAGCGGGAGCTTTAGATACGCAGTATTTT
CDR3: CASSLGRLAGALDTQYF

D: NA
length: 12
J: TRBJ1-5
V: TRBV7-2
DNA: TGTGCCAGCAGCTTTTATAATCAGCCCCAGCATTTT
CDR3: CASSFYNQPQHF

D: NA
length: 13
J: TRBJ2-6
V: TRBV6-5
DNA: TGTGCCAGCGCGAACTCTGGGGCCAACGTCCTGACTTTC
CDR3: CASANSGANVLTF

D: TRBD1
length: 15
J: TRBJ2-7
V: TRBV9
DNA: TGTGCCAGCAGCACAACAGGGGGCGAAGTTTACGAGCAGTACTTC
CDR3: CASSTTGGEVYEQYF

D: NA
length: 14
J: TRBJ1-1
V: TRBV28
DNA: TGTGCCAGCAGTTCGACAGGCGAGAACACTGAAGCTTTCTTT
CDR3: CASSSTGENTEAFF

D: NA
length: 14
J: TRBJ1-4
V: TRBV28
DNA: TGTGCCAGCACCATCGGGACATCAAATGAAAAACTGTTTTTT
CDR3: CASTIGTSNEKLFF

D: TRBD1
length: 14
J: TRBJ1-5
V: TRBV27
DNA: TGTGCCAGCAGCCTACAGGGGGCGAGGCAGCCCCAGCATTTT
CDR3: CASSLQGARQPQHF

D: TRBD2
length: 15
J: TRBJ2-3
V: TRBV9
DNA: TGTGCCAGCAGCGGGGAGCTAGCGGGAGCAGATACGCAGTATTTT
CDR3: CASSGELAGADTQYF

D: NA
length: 13
J: TRBJ1-1
V: TRBV5-1
DNA: TGCGCCAGCAGCTCGGGGGGGAGGGCTGAAGCTTTCTTT
CDR3: CASSSGGRAEAFF

D: NA
length: 15
J: TRBJ2-1
V: TRBV11-2
DNA: TGTGCCAGCAGCTTAGGGAGACAGGGACTGGGTGAGCAGTTCTTC
CDR3: CASSLGRQGLGEQFF

D: NA
length: 14
J: TRBJ1-3
V: TRBV28
DNA: TGTGCCAGCAACCTACAGAGCTCTGGAAACACCATATATTTT
CDR3: CASNLQSSGNTIYF

D: NA
length: 14
J: TRBJ1-1
V: TRBV11-2
DNA: TGTGCCAGCAGCCCCCGCGGCATGAACACTGAAGCTTTCTTT
CDR3: CASSPRGMNTEAFF

D: NA
length: 16
J: TRBJ1-3
V: TRBV5-8
DNA: TGTGCCAGCAGCTTTGGGCCAGCAGTCTCTGGAAACACCATATATTTT
CDR3: CASSFGPAVSGNTIYF

D: NA
length: 15
J: TRBJ2-7
V: TRBV27
DNA: TGTGCCAGCAGTTTAGTTCCAACAGGACGGTACGAGCAGTACTTC
CDR3: CASSLVPTGRYEQYF

D: NA
length: 14
J: TRBJ1-2
V: TRBV11-3
DNA: TGTGCCATCGGGAGGTCGGCCTCAGGCTATGGCTACACCTTC
CDR3: CAIGRSASGYGYTF

D: NA
length: 14
J: TRBJ2-1
V: TRBV6-5
DNA: TGTGCCAGCAGACGACTCTACGTATGGTATGAGCAGTTCTTC
CDR3: CASRRLYVWYEQFF

D: TRBD2
length: 15
J: TRBJ2-3
V: TRBV7-3
DNA: TGTGCCAGCAGCCGTAGCGGGGGAAAAGGAGATACGCAGTATTTT
CDR3: CASSRSGGKGDTQYF

D: TRBD1
length: 18
J: TRBJ2-3
V: TRBV11-2
DNA: TGTGCCAGCAGCTCCCTCCGGGACAGGGGGGAATACGCAGATACGCAGTATTTT
CDR3: CASSSLRDRGEYADTQYF

D: NA
length: 17
J: TRBJ2-5
V: TRBV7-2
DNA: TGTGCCAGCAGCTTAGCGCCGTGGGCCCTGAATCAAGAGACCCAGTACTTC
CDR3: CASSLAPWALNQETQYF

D: TRBD1
length: 13
J: TRBJ2-7
V: TRBV10-2
DNA: TGCGCCAGCAGTGGACAGGGTTGGAGCGAGCAGTACTTC
CDR3: CASSGQGWSEQYF

D: NA
length: 15
J: TRBJ2-7
V: TRBV5-6
DNA: TGTGCCAGCAGCTTGGCCCCCACAGGCTCGGGCGAGCAGTACTTC
CDR3: CASSLAPTGSGEQYF

D: NA
length: 15
J: TRBJ2-1
V: TRBV10-1
DNA: TGCGCCAGCAGTGTCGGAGGGGAAAACAGGAATGAGCAGTTCTTC
CDR3: CASSVGGENRNEQFF

D: TRBD1
length: 13
J: TRBJ1-2
V: TRBV10-1
DNA: TGCGCCAGCAGTCCGGGACAGTCATATGGCTACACCTTC
CDR3: CASSPGQSYGYTF

D: TRBD1
length: 14
J: TRBJ1-1
V: TRBV27
DNA: TGTGCCAGCAACCGACAGGGGCCGAACACTGAAGCTTTCTTT
CDR3: CASNRQGPNTEAFF

D: NA
length: 14
J: TRBJ2-7
V: TRBV4-2
DNA: TGTGCCAGCAGCCAAACGACAGGCAGCTACGAGCAGTACTTC
CDR3: CASSQTTGSYEQYF

D: NA
length: 15
J: TRBJ1-5
V: TRBV21-1
DNA: TGTGCCAGCGAGTCCGACAGGGAGGCGAATCAGCCCCAGCATTTT
CDR3: CASESDREANQPQHF

D: NA
length: 14
J: TRBJ1-1
V: TRBV15
DNA: TGTGCCACCAGCAGAGCACAGATGAACACTGAAGCTTTCTTT
CDR3: CATSRAQMNTEAFF

D: TRBD1
length: 15
J: TRBJ2-2
V: TRBV9
DNA: TGTGCCAGCAGCGTAAAAGGGGGCGCCGCCGGGGAGCTGTTTTTT
CDR3: CASSVKGGAAGELFF

D: TRBD1
length: 12
J: TRBJ1-2
V: TRBV5-1
DNA: TGCGCCAGCAGCCGACAGGGAGAAGGCTACACCTTC
CDR3: CASSRQGEGYTF

D: TRBD1
length: 15
J: TRBJ2-3
V: TRBV5-4
DNA: TGTGCCAGCAGTCGAAAAACAGGGGCCACAGATACGCAGTATTTT
CDR3: CASSRKTGATDTQYF

D: NA
length: 15
J: TRBJ1-3
V: TRBV6-1
DNA: TGTGCCAGCAGTCCGAACAGGGCGGCTGGAAACACCATATATTTT
CDR3: CASSPNRAAGNTIYF

D: NA
length: 11
J: TRBJ1-2
V: TRBV29-1
DNA: TGCAGCGTTGGGGGAGGGGAAGGCTACACCTTC
CDR3: CSVGGGEGYTF

D: TRBD1
length: 14
J: TRBJ2-2
V: TRBV30
DNA: TGTGCCTGGAGTAGGGACAGGGGGTCCGGGGAGCTGTTTTTT
CDR3: CAWSRDRGSGELFF

D: TRBD1
length: 15
J: TRBJ2-1
V: TRBV7-8
DNA: TGTGCCAGCAGCTACGGGACAGGGAATTACAATGAGCAGTTCTTC
CDR3: CASSYGTGNYNEQFF

D: NA
length: 16
J: TRBJ1-2
V: TRBV5-1
DNA: TGCGCCAGCAGCTTGGGACTCTCCGGAAAGGTTAATGGCTACACCTTC
CDR3: CASSLGLSGKVNGYTF

D: NA
length: 16
J: TRBJ2-1
V: TRBV6-4
DNA: TGTGCCAGCAGTGACCAGGCAGGGATTCCCTACAATGAGCAGTTCTTC
CDR3: CASSDQAGIPYNEQFF

D: TRBD1
length: 15
J: TRBJ2-1
V: TRBV7-9
DNA: TGTGCCAGCAGCCGACACAGGGGTTCCTACAATGAGCAGTTCTTC
CDR3: CASSRHRGSYNEQFF

D: TRBD2
length: 15
J: TRBJ2-1
V: TRBV7-6
DNA: TGTGCCAGCAGCTCCGGGACTAGCGGGAGCACTGAGCAGTTCTTC
CDR3: CASSSGTSGSTEQFF

D: TRBD2
length: 15
J: TRBJ2-3
V: TRBV11-2
DNA: TGTGCCAGCAGCCCCGGGGGGGCTAGCACAGATACGCAGTATTTT
CDR3: CASSPGGASTDTQYF

D: TRBD2
length: 16
J: TRBJ2-7
V: TRBV11-2
DNA: TGTGCCAGCAGTCCAACTAGCGGGGTCAGCTCCTACGAGCAGTACTTC
CDR3: CASSPTSGVSSYEQYF

D: NA
length: 18
J: TRBJ2-1
V: TRBV7-9
DNA: TGTGCCAGCAGCAATCCAAGACTAGTATCTCAGTCCTACAATGAGCAGTTCTTC
CDR3: CASSNPRLVSQSYNEQFF

D: NA
length: 13
J: TRBJ1-6
V: TRBV27
DNA: TGTGCCAGCAGTCGAGGCTCGGCCCAACCCCTCCACTTT
CDR3: CASSRGSAQPLHF

D: NA
length: 15
J: TRBJ1-5
V: TRBV4-2
DNA: TGTGCCAGCAGCCAAGATCCCCAGAGCAATCAGCCCCAGCATTTT
CDR3: CASSQDPQSNQPQHF